The source of this TCR beta chain is a study of glioma-infiltrating T cells (dated by TCRdb to about 2016). Study-wide context: The study sequenced TCR alpha- and beta-chain repertoires from glioma tissue, from non-neoplastic brain tissue and from matched peripheral blood mononuclear cells. Each tissue-infiltrating repertoire was compared with the same patient's peripheral blood repertoire to measure divergence between tissue and blood T-cell populations. Three low-grade glioma patients, roughly 8 primary glioblastoma patients and three non-glioma patients contributing non-neoplastic brain tissue were included in the paired cohort. What the research found in general, with its limitations: Small numbers underpinned the group comparisons: 8 or 9 glioblastoma patients, three low-grade glioma patients and three non-neoplastic patients. In non-neoplastic patients, VJ-independent divergence between tissue and blood fell below expectation, whereas in all gliomas, and especially in low-grade gliomas, the divergence rose above expectation. Only a very small number of CDR3 sequences turned up in both tissue and blood, a result put down to high CDR3 diversity combined with limited sampling.

Reading from cysteine to phenylalanine, the CDR3 counts 14 amino acids. The kept DNA is CDR3 alone, 42 bases in frame from the first base. The germline V end is reduced by 5 bases and the J end by 5 bases; junction bases left unmatched: 6. Taken from the germline V gene (reference sequence), the CDR1 and CDR2 loops are LNHDA and SQIVND. Of note for this clonotype: The antigen this receptor binds is unknown. Base qualities are missing; no much larger clone stands one base away.

The iRepertoire nested amplicon-rescue multiplex PCR (arm-PCR) platform was used to amplify TCR alpha and beta CDR3 regions from RNA. The input for one-step reverse transcription and amplification was roughly 100-450 ng of either tissue mRNA or PBMC total RNA. Following bead purification, Illumina adapters were added by a secondary multiplex PCR, and the libraries were gel-purified between 200 and 400 bp. Internal 6-nucleotide barcodes were carried by the libraries and were used for demultiplexing. Sequencing of the libraries was done on an Illumina MiSeq using 2x220 or 2x250 nucleotide paired-end reads. The published analysis was carried out like this. Paired reads were merged with FLASH 1.2.11 and aligned to the GRCh37 human genome with BWA-MEM before extracting TRA and TRB reads. For V and J assignment, an IMGT-derived reference of cassette sequences and CDR3 motifs that included pseudogenes was used. Three-frame translation of reads was performed, and productive CDR3s were defined as those with a C...FGXG motif and no stop codons. Unique combinations of V-J cassette pair and CDR3 amino acid sequence were defined as clonotypes. Filtering of reads was based on Hamming distance, with the threshold set by the sequence error rate of each sample in mapped regions. TCRdb reprocessing: public reads trimmed at Q25 with fastp, clones called with MiXCR, in-frame beta chains kept. For every CDR3 protein sequence, its rows merge into one entry that carries the most common genes and DNA. The V and J calls were not made by the authors but by TCRdb's processing. This sample holds approximately 110,000 distinct CDR3 sequences; around 23% were observed only once. The ten largest clones capture around 15% of the sample.

The sequence derives from a human donor with low-grade glioma or glioblastoma, undergoing nonglioma brain surgery, or in good health (not recorded which). The sequence is built from TRBV19 and TRBJ1-5; 7 nucleotides in the junction match TRBD1. Sequencing used glioma tissue, nonneoplastic brain tissue, or PBMCs (not recorded which). The nucleotide sequence is given as TGTGCCAGTAGTGCTCGGGACAGCTATCAGCCCCAGCATTTT. Its protein product is CASSARDSYQPQHF.